This TCR beta chain stems from a study of blood T cell repertoires in COVID-19. Study as a whole: In each case, the material was cDNA or gDNA derived from T cells, B-cell-depleted T cells, or PBMCs.

Trimming removed 0 bases from V and 0 bases from J, with 14 bases in between. The CDR3 consists of 18 residues. Germline V gene lookup returns CDR1 MGHRA and CDR2 YSYEKL. Clones were sequenced by immunoSEQ multiplex PCR, and TCRdb holds only the in-frame ones, with some missing. The top ten clones hold roughly 15% of a sample with about 160,000 clones, approximately 82% of them seen once. The sample holds a few counts of this clone. The clonotype originates from a human donor with acute or convalescent COVID-19. The donor label of this sample is uncertain. V usage is TRBV4-1 and J usage is TRBJ1-4, with D unresolved. Sequences were obtained from peripheral blood. The CDR3 here is CASSQDSWAAATNEKLFF. DNA of the CDR3: TGCGCCAGCAGCCAAGATAGTTGGGCAGCCGCAACTAATGAAAAACTGTTTTTT.